This paragraph reports one T cell receptor (beta chain). These data originate in a study of shared T cell receptors in the human thymus. Germline V gene lookup returns CDR1 SGHTA and CDR2 FQGNSA. V lost 5 bases, J lost 4 bases, and 17 bases lay in between. The CDR3 covers 15 residues. Clones were sequenced by immunoSEQ multiplex PCR, and TCRdb holds only the in-frame ones, with some missing. The sample carries hundreds of thousands of clones, more than 70% recorded once. The same sample was also used in a study of human thymus T cells. That paper adds: Donation came from healthy Finnish infants having corrective surgery for congenital heart defects. Blood and thymic repertoires both appeared biased in V and J gene usage.

Sample: thymocytes. This clonotype was sampled from a boy under two years old with a congenital heart defect. The V and J genes are TRBV7-2 and TRBJ2-5; D perhaps matches TRBD2 (6 bases). CDR3 nucleotide sequence: TGTGCCAGCAGCAGAAGGGGACTTGACTTAGAGACCCAGTACTTC. This translates into CASSRRGLDLETQYF.